This entry lists 18 T cell receptor beta chains sequenced from one sample in a study of blood T cell repertoires in COVID-19. The method was immunoSEQ multiplex PCR; TCRdb's version includes in-frame clones alone and lacks a portion of them. In the table there are 430,000 or so clones, 88% of which are singletons. Sequencing used PBMCs or T cells enriched from blood (not recorded which). These receptors were obtained from a woman between 40 and 55 years old who had recovered from COVID-19.

The chain couples TRBV18 to TRBJ2-2, with 7 positions matching TRBD1. Trimming removed 6 bases from V and 0 bases from J; junction bases left unmatched: 7. The CDR3 spans 16 residues. Germline V gene data show CDR1 as KGHSH and CDR2 as LQKENI. The CDR3, as DNA: TGTGCCAGCTCTCGGGACAGCCCATCGAACACCGGGGAGCTGTTTTTT. Translation gives CASSRDSPSNTGELFF.

The chain has TRBV27 and TRBJ2-3; TRBD2 is a possible D gene (5 bases). The CDR3 runs to 16 residues. V was clipped by 7 bases and J by 10 bases, with 27 bases between them. From germline, CDR1 is MNHEY and CDR2 SMNVEV (reference sequence). The CDR3 coding sequence is TGTGCCAGCACCCCCGACTACCCCCTCGCGGCGGTTCCGCAGTATTTT. It translates to CASTPDYPLAAVPQYF.

The chain recombines TRBV6-5 with TRBJ2-7, with 7 positions matching TRBD1. Per germline, CDR1 MNHEY and CDR2 SVGAGI. V shed 4 bases and J 5 bases; nucleotides not matched to a gene: 11. This CDR3 spans 15 amino acids. CDR3 loop: CASSFSITGVHEQYF. CDR3 DNA sequence: TGTGCCAGCAGTTTTAGTATCACAGGGGTCCACGAGCAGTACTTC.

This clone was observed once. V is TRBV7-2 and J is TRBJ1-6, with 7 bases lining up with TRBD1. The V and J ends lost 5 bases and 5 bases, in that order; junction bases with no gene match: 6. Germline assignment: CDR1 SGHTA and CDR2 FQGNSA. The CDR3 extends over 15 amino acids. CDR3 coding DNA: TGTGCCAGCAGCATCACCGGGACAGATAATTCACCCCTCCACTTT. As protein: CASSITGTDNSPLHF.

The rearrangement joins TRBV6-5 to TRBJ1-3; D is undetermined. The germline CDR1 and CDR2 sequences are MNHEY and SVGAGI. This CDR3 is 12 amino acids long. With 6 bases removed from V and 3 bases from J, the gap between germline ends came to 6 bases. CDR3 loop: CASSSFGNTIYF. CDR3 DNA: TGTGCCAGCAGCTCCTTTGGAAACACCATATATTTT.

This chain joins TRBV18 and TRBJ2-5, with D possibly being TRBD2 (6 bases). Trimming left V 6 bases short and J 3 bases short, with 17 bases between. This CDR3 is 15 amino acids long. In germline, CDR1 is KGHSH, CDR2 LQKENI. The CDR3 sequence: CASSPRRDLEETQYF. CDR3 nucleotides: TGTGCCAGCTCGCCCAGGAGGGACCTAGAAGAGACCCAGTACTTC.

The CDR3 sequence is CASSPFGVNTEAFF. The CDR3 region has the DNA TGTGCCAGCAGCCCCTTCGGAGTGAACACTGAAGCTTTCTTT. The chain joins TRBV11-3 to TRBJ1-1; D uncertain. The CDR3 sequence is 14 residues long. Germline CDR1 and CDR2: SGHNT and YENEEA. V lost 5 bases, J lost 0 bases, and 10 bases lay in between.

The chain joins TRBV5-4 to TRBJ1-2; TRBD1 matches 10 bases. This CDR3 has 15 amino acids. From germline, CDR1 is SGHNT and CDR2 YYREEE (reference sequence). V was clipped by 4 bases and J by 7 bases; unmatched bases: 10. The CDR3 loop reads CASSPGQGPPFGYTF. The DNA for the CDR3 is TGTGCCAGCAGCCCGGGACAGGGGCCGCCTTTTGGCTACACCTTC. Looking up the rest from reference TRBV5-4 and TRBJ1-2 gives the full variable domain: ETGVTQSPTHLIKTRGQQVTLRCSSQSGHNTVSWYQQALGQGPQFIFQYYREEENGRGNFPPRFSGLQFPNYSSELNVNALELDDSALYLCASSPGQGPPFGYTFGSGTRLTVV.

This chain uses TRBV4-2 with TRBJ2-7, with TRBD1 matching 9 bases. Germline V lookup: CDR1 LGHNA, CDR2 YNFKEQ. Germline trimming cut 6 bases from V and 2 bases from J; bases unmatched to any gene: 8. The CDR3 covers 15 residues. The CDR3: CASSSDGTGTYEQYF. CDR3 sequence (DNA): TGTGCCAGCAGTTCCGACGGGACAGGGACCTACGAGCAGTACTTC.

The gene calls are TRBV27 and TRBJ2-7; 14 bases match TRBD2. Germline V gene data show CDR1 as MNHEY and CDR2 as SMNVEV (reference sequence). The CDR3 loop spans 17 amino acids. J lost 6 bases, V lost 4 bases, and 11 bases had no gene match. In nucleotides, the CDR3 is TGTGCCAGCAGTTCGGTGGGACTAGCGGGAGAATCGGGCGAGCAGTACTTC. Its protein is CASSSVGLAGESGEQYF.

The chain recombines TRBV5-1 with TRBJ2-1; 8 positions match TRBD2. Trimming cost V 3 bases and J 4 bases; bases outside gene matches: 3. The CDR3 contains 14 residues. Germline-derived CDR1 and CDR2 are SGHRS and YFSETQ. CDR3 amino acids: CASSSSGSYNEQFF. The CDR3 bases are TGCGCCAGCAGCTCTAGCGGGTCTTACAATGAGCAGTTCTTC.

The rearrangement links TRBV7-7 to TRBJ2-5, with D tentatively TRBD1 (6 bases). Germline V gives CDR1 SSHAT, CDR2 FNYEAQ (reference sequence). This CDR3 spans 14 amino acids. V lost 5 bases to trimming and J lost 2 bases, with 12 bases between them. The CDR3 nucleotides read TGTGCCAGCAGCCAACAGGGCCGACAAGAGACCCAGTACTTC. The encoded protein is CASSQQGRQETQYF. Combining the CDR3 with reference TRBV7-7 and TRBJ2-5 gives the whole variable domain GAGVSQSPRYKVTKRGQDVTLRCDPISSHATLYWYQQALGQGPEFLTYFNYEAQPDKSGLPSDRFSAERPEGSISTLTIQRTEQRDSAMYRCASSQQGRQETQYFGPGTRLLVL.

The CDR3, as DNA: TGTGCCAGCAGCCCCTGGGGACAGAATAATTCACCCCTCCACTTT. Encoded protein: CASSPWGQNNSPLHF. The chain joins TRBV7-9 to TRBJ1-6, with 7 bases fitting TRBD1. Germline-derived CDR1 and CDR2 are SEHNR and FQNEAQ (reference sequence). This CDR3 is built from 15 residues. Trimming at V came to 5 bases and at J to 5 bases, leaving 6 bases not matched to a gene.

The chain uses TRBV25-1 and TRBJ1-1; 8 nucleotides align to TRBD1. This CDR3 is built from 13 residues. The germline gives CDR1 MGHDK, CDR2 SYGVNS. V dropped 3 bases and J dropped 5; count of bases not matched to a gene: 2. DNA of the CDR3: TGTGCCAGCAGTGACCACAGGGGGACTGAAGCTTTCTTT. Translating gives CASSDHRGTEAFF. Based on the CDR3 plus reference TRBV25-1 and TRBJ1-1, the full variable domain is EADIYQTPRYLVIGTGKKITLECSQTMGHDKMYWYQQDPGMELHLIHYSYGVNSTEKGDLSSESTVSRIRTEHFPLTLESARPSHTSQYLCASSDHRGTEAFFGQGTRLTVV.

The gene calls are TRBV3-1 (or the pseudogene TRBV3-2) and TRBJ2-7; TRBD1 matches at 7 bases. V lost 2 bases, J lost 5 bases, and 9 bases stayed unmatched. Germline V gene sequence: CDR1 LGHDT, CDR2 YNNKEL (reference sequence). This CDR3 region has 15 residues. This CDR3 reads CASSQPGEGGNEQYF. The CDR3 coding sequence is TGTGCCAGCAGCCAACCCGGGGAAGGGGGCAACGAGCAGTACTTC.

The chain combines TRBV11-2 with TRBJ1-1; D is unclear. The V gene lost 3 bases and the J gene lost 0 bases, with 17 bases spanning the gap. The germline gives CDR1 SGHAT, CDR2 FQNNGV. The CDR3 has 17 amino acids. CDR3 nucleotide sequence: TGTGCCAGCAGCTTCCGAAACCTCAGGATCATGAACACTGAAGCTTTCTTT. This gives the protein CASSFRNLRIMNTEAFF.

V gene TRBV4-2 combines with J gene TRBJ2-4; TRBD2 matches 10 bases. This CDR3 comprises 16 residues. After removal of 0 bases from V and 7 bases from J, the junction contained 6 bases not matched to a gene. Germline CDR1 reads LGHNA; CDR2 reads YNFKEQ. The CDR3 spells CASSQDGSGRGNIQYF. CDR3 nucleotides: TGTGCCAGCAGCCAAGATGGAAGCGGGAGGGGGAACATTCAGTACTTC.

V gene TRBV2 combines with J gene TRBJ2-5; 8 nucleotides line up with TRBD1. V lost 4 bases to trimming and J lost 5 bases; unmatched junction nucleotides: 6. The germline V gene encodes CDR1 SNHLY and CDR2 FYNNEI. The CDR3 totals 14 residues. CDR3 protein: CASSGQGALETQYF. The CDR3, as DNA: TGTGCCAGCAGTGGTCAGGGGGCATTGGAGACCCAGTACTTC.